These 14 T cell receptor beta chains were sequenced from one sample in a study of vaccination effects on CD4 cells after COVID-19 (dated by TCRdb to the early 2020s). After approximately 11 days of culture, CD4+ T cells were isolated with the EasySep CD4+ T cell isolation kit. The method was the immunoSEQ multiplex PCR assay. TCRdb's version of the immuneACCESS table is confined to in-frame rearrangements and falls short of the full clone set. An unresolved V gene accounts for under half of the shortfall where checked; the remainder is of unknown origin. The sample includes about 74,000 clones, with more than 70% observed a single time. 2% to 2.5% of the sample is in the top ten clones. The antigens of these receptors remain unknown. The sequencing here drew on CD4+ T cells from PBMCs cultured without peptide, taken before COVID-19 vaccination. These receptors all come from a human donor who received a COVID-19 vaccine.

V gene TRBV6-5 combines with J gene TRBJ1-1; D not certain. There are 13 residues in the CDR3. Germline V gene data show CDR1 as MNHEY and CDR2 as SVGAGI. V was clipped by 0 bases and J by 1 base, with 3 bases between them. CDR3 sequence reads: CASSYSKNTEAFF. The CDR3 bases are TGTGCCAGCAGTTACTCCAAGAACACTGAAGCTTTCTTT.

The V and J genes are TRBV7-9 and TRBJ1-4; the D gene is possibly TRBD1 (5 bases). The CDR3 contains 13 residues. Germline-derived CDR1 and CDR2 are SEHNR and FQNEAQ (reference sequence). V dropped 3 bases and J dropped 10 bases, with 12 bases sitting between them. CDR3 protein: CASSLLFGAKLFF. As DNA, the CDR3 is TGTGCCAGCAGCTTGCTGTTTGGGGCAAAACTGTTTTTT.

The CDR3 DNA sequence: TGCGCCAGCAGCCAAGAGTTGGGGCCGATTACGCAGTATTTT. It specifies CASSQELGPITQYF. This sequence joins TRBV4-1 and TRBJ2-3; D may be TRBD1 (5 bases). Trimming removed 0 bases at V and 8 bases at J, with 12 bases between. CDR3 length equals 14 residues. Germline V gene lookup returns CDR1 MGHRA and CDR2 YSYEKL.

This sequence joins TRBV5-1 and TRBJ2-5; D is uncertain. The V gene lost 2 bases and the J gene lost 5 bases, with 16 bases spanning the gap. Germline V gives CDR1 SGHRS, CDR2 YFSETQ. The CDR3 consists of 15 residues. This CDR3 is CASSLRDPAQETQYF. As DNA, the CDR3 is TGCGCCAGCAGCTTAAGAGACCCCGCTCAGGAGACCCAGTACTTC.

The chain couples TRBV2 to TRBJ2-2; the match to TRBD1 covers 7 bases. This CDR3 comprises 16 residues. Germline trimming cut 1 base from V and 1 base from J; bases unmatched to any gene: 3. The germline CDR1 and CDR2 sequences are SNHLY and FYNNEI. The CDR3 is CASSEEWTGNTGELFF. The CDR3 DNA sequence: TGTGCCAGCAGTGAAGAGTGGACAGGGAACACCGGGGAGCTGTTTTTT.

This sequence joins TRBV28 and TRBJ1-1, with a possible D match to TRBD1 (6 bases). The CDR3 extends over 16 amino acids. Germline CDR1 and CDR2: MDHEN and SYDVKM. Between the trimmed V and J ends, which lost 6 bases and 0 bases, there was a span of 17 bases. The CDR3 DNA is TGTGCCAGCAGCAACACTCGTCAGGGGCTGAACACTGAAGCTTTCTTT. Encoded protein: CASSNTRQGLNTEAFF.

This clone was recorded a few times. The chain links TRBV24-1 to TRBJ1-1, with 9 bases aligning to TRBD1. V shed 4 bases and J 1 base; nucleotides not matched to a gene: 6. From germline, CDR1 is KGHDR and CDR2 SFDVKD. The CDR3 covers 16 residues. The CDR3 region has the DNA TGTGCCACCAGTGACGGTAGACAGGGGGGGAACACTGAAGCTTTCTTT. It encodes CATSDGRQGGNTEAFF.

The CDR3 coding sequence is TGTGCCAGCAGTTCCTTCAGTGGGCCGAGCAATCAGCCCCAGCATTTT. Its translation is CASSSFSGPSNQPQHF. The V gene is TRBV6-5, the J gene TRBJ1-5; no clear D gene. Germline-derived CDR1 and CDR2 are MNHEY and SVGAGI. Trimming removed 4 bases at V and 1 base at J, with 14 bases between. The CDR3 has 16 amino acids.

The genes are TRBV5-1 and TRBJ2-3, with 12 bases fitting TRBD1. Germline loops: CDR1 SGHRS, CDR2 YFSETQ. The CDR3 is made up of 17 amino acids. The trim removed 0 bases at V and 5 bases at J, leaving 7 bases unmatched. The CDR3 loop is CASSLVYGTGGEDTQYF. The CDR3 DNA reads as TGCGCCAGCAGCTTGGTTTATGGGACAGGGGGCGAAGATACGCAGTATTTT.

In this sample, this clone turned up once. This chain links TRBV9 with TRBJ2-3; perhaps TRBD2 as D (6 bases). This CDR3 is 17 amino acids long. Germline CDR1 is SGDLS and CDR2 is YYNGEE. The V end lost 0 bases, the J end lost 2 bases, and 16 bases lay between the germline ends. CDR3 loop: CASSVDRLAGHTDTQYF. As DNA, the CDR3 is TGTGCCAGCAGCGTAGATCGGTTGGCGGGGCACACAGATACGCAGTATTTT.

The chain employs TRBV5-1 and TRBJ2-2, with D uncertain. V lost 0 bases and J 1 base, leaving 4 bases between the germline ends. The CDR3 runs to 14 residues. Germline-derived CDR1 and CDR2 are SGHRS and YFSETQ. The CDR3 here is CASSLELNTGELFF. The CDR3, as DNA: TGCGCCAGCAGCTTGGAATTGAACACCGGGGAGCTGTTTTTT.

The DNA for the CDR3 is TGTGCCAGCAGCGTAGCTGTGGGCAGCCCGTATGGCTACACCTTC. Its translation: CASSVAVGSPYGYTF. V gene TRBV9 combines with J gene TRBJ1-2; D ambiguous. Germline V lookup: CDR1 SGDLS, CDR2 YYNGEE. V was pared by 0 bases and J by 5 bases, with 14 bases between. There are 15 residues in the CDR3.

This chain connects TRBV19 to TRBJ2-3, with D unresolved. The CDR3 is 17 residues long. The V end lost 5 bases, the J end lost 6 bases, and 24 bases lay between the germline ends. The germline CDR1 and CDR2 sequences are LNHDA and SQIVND (reference sequence). The chain's CDR3 is CASSLRPFSAASDTQYF. In DNA, the CDR3 is TGTGCCAGTAGTCTAAGACCATTTTCGGCCGCAAGTGATACGCAGTATTTT.

The chain links TRBV5-1 to TRBJ1-1, with a possible D match to TRBD1 (5 bases). In germline, CDR1 is SGHRS, CDR2 YFSETQ. The CDR3 totals 16 residues. V was clipped by 2 bases and J by 3 bases, with 17 bases between them. The CDR3 DNA reads TGCGCCAGCAGCTTTGGGGACGCCGGACTTTACACTGAAGCTTTCTTT. This encodes CASSFGDAGLYTEAFF.